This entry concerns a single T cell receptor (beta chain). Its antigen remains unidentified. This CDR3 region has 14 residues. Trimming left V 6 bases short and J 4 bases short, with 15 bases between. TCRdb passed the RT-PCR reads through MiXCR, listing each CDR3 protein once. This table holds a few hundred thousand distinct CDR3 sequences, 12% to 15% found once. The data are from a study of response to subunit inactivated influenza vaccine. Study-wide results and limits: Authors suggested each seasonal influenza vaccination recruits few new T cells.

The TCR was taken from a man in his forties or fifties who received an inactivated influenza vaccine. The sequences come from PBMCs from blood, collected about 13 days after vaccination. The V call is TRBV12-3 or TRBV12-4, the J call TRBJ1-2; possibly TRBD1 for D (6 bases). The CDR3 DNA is TGTGCCAGCAGGAAACAGGGCGCTAGCTATGGCTACACCTTC. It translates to CASRKQGASYGYTF.